The next 23 T cell receptor beta chains were all read from a single sample in a study of vaccination and CD4 T cells after COVID-19. Once obtained from cultured CD4+ T cells, the DNA was sequenced using the Oncomine TCR Beta short-read assay. TCRdb called the PCR reads again in MiXCR, with one record for every CDR3 protein. This sample has 9,000 to 10,000 distinct CDR3 sequences; approximately 35% occur once, and the top ten carry around a third. The treatment denotes: roughly 10-day PBMC culture with coronavirus spike peptide pools or control peptides (ViraFEST assay). Harvesting of the unexposed donor's CD4+ T cells predated the COVID-19 pandemic (2011-2018). The antigens for these receptors are not known. Sequencing was done on a sample of CD4+ T cells from blood, cultured in vitro. These TCRs come from a human donor in good health.

A note on this clonotype: A read error may explain this, as a much larger clone is one base away. The genes are TRBV27 and TRBJ1-5, with D possibly matching TRBD1 (6 bases). The germline V gene has CDR1 MNHEY and CDR2 SMNVEV (reference sequence). This CDR3 comprises 15 residues. The CDR3 region is CASSLTVGGNQPRHF. In DNA form, the CDR3 reads TGTGCCAGCAGTCTGACAGTCGGGGGCAATCAGCCCCGGCATTTT.

This clonotype was counted only a few times. The CDR3 spells CASSERQGARYGYTF. The DNA for the CDR3 is TGTGCCAGCAGTGAAAGGCAGGGGGCTCGCTATGGCTACACCTTC. The chain has TRBV2 and TRBJ1-2; TRBD1 agrees at 8 bases. This CDR3 contains 15 residues. Germline V gives CDR1 SNHLY, CDR2 FYNNEI. The V and J ends lost 2 bases and 4 bases, in that order; junction bases with no gene match: 6.

This clonotype was observed once. The chain combines TRBV20-1 with TRBJ2-4; D is unclear. This CDR3 has 13 amino acids. V shed 6 bases and J shed 1 base, with 10 bases lying between them. Germline V gene sequence: CDR1 DFQATT, CDR2 SNEGSKA (reference sequence). The CDR3 reads CSAATRAKNIQYF. CDR3 DNA: TGCAGTGCCGCTACAAGGGCCAAAAACATTCAGTACTTC.

This chain uses TRBV12-5 with TRBJ2-7; TRBD2 agrees at 7 bases. The CDR3 is 16 residues long. V dropped 4 bases and J dropped 2; count of bases not matched to a gene: 11. Germline V gene lookup returns CDR1 LGHNT and CDR2 FRNRAP. The CDR3 DNA reads as TGTGCTAGTGGTTCTGGGGCGGGGGATCTTCCCTACGAGCAGTACTTC. Translated, it gives CASGSGAGDLPYEQYF. The entire variable domain, with the rest obtained from reference TRBV12-5 and TRBJ2-7, is as follows: DARVTQTPRHKVTEMGQEVTMRCQPILGHNTVFWYRQTMMQGLELLAYFRNRAPLDDSGMPKDRFSAEMPDATLATLKIQPSEPRDSAVYFCASGSGAGDLPYEQYFGPGTRLTVT.

This clonotype was seen a handful of times. The chain has TRBV15 and TRBJ2-2; D is uncertain. V was pared by 0 bases and J by 8 bases, with 4 bases between. The CDR3 is 12 residues long. Germline V gene lookup returns CDR1 LNHNV and CDR2 YYDKDF (reference sequence). CDR3 sequence (DNA): TGTGCCACCAGCAGAGATTGGGGGGAGCTGTTTTTT. As protein: CATSRDWGELFF. Variable domain in full (rest from reference TRBV15 and TRBJ2-2): DAMVIQNPRYQVTQFGKPVTLSCSQTLNHNVMYWYQQKSSQAPKLLFHYYDKDFNNEADTPDNFQSRRPNTSFCFLDIRSPGLGDTAMYLCATSRDWGELFFGEGSRLTVL.

There are a few counts of this clonotype. The gene calls are TRBV6-1 and TRBJ2-2; TRBD1 agrees at 8 bases. The CDR3 spans 16 residues. Germline assignment: CDR1 MNHNS and CDR2 SASEGT. The trim removed 9 bases at V and 6 bases at J, leaving 15 bases unmatched. The CDR3 is CASIPPGQELSGELFF. CDR3 DNA: TGTGCCAGTATACCGCCGGGACAGGAGTTGTCCGGGGAGCTGTTTTTT.

This chain connects TRBV6-5 to TRBJ2-6; 11 nucleotides align to TRBD1. V dropped 2 bases and J dropped 4; count of bases not matched to a gene: 4. Germline CDR1 MNHEY, CDR2 SVGAGI. The CDR3 covers 17 residues. Here the CDR3 DNA reads TGTGCCAGCAGTTACGAGGACAGGGGGCAAGGGGCCAACGTCCTGACTTTC. Its protein product is CASSYEDRGQGANVLTF.

The chain combines TRBV30 with TRBJ1-1; D remains unclear. The V and J ends lost 4 bases and 1 base respectively, with 7 bases between them. CDR1 and CDR2 from the germline V gene are GTSNPN and SVGIG (reference sequence). The CDR3 has 12 amino acids. The CDR3 nucleotides are TGTGCCTGGACAAGGGAGAACACTGAAGCTTTCTTT. Amino acids: CAWTRENTEAFF.

The CDR3 is CASSLAVGTDDGYTF. CDR3 DNA sequence: TGCGCCAGCAGCTTGGCCGTAGGGACAGATGATGGCTACACCTTC. The rearrangement joins TRBV5-1 to TRBJ1-2; 7 bases are a match to TRBD1. V was pared by 0 bases and J by 6 bases, with 8 bases of the junction left unmatched. Germline CDR1 and CDR2: SGHRS and YFSETQ. This CDR3 contains 15 residues.

The sample holds a few counts of this clonotype. J is TRBJ2-5 and V is TRBV20-1, with a possible D match to TRBD1 (5 bases). The V end was cut by 3 bases, the J end by 3 bases, with 14 bases between. This CDR3 region has 14 residues. Germline V gene data show CDR1 as DFQATT and CDR2 as SNEGSKA (reference sequence). CDR3 sequence reads: CSARMGLGKETQYF. The CDR3 bases are TGCAGTGCTAGGATGGGGCTGGGGAAAGAGACCCAGTACTTC.

The chain couples TRBV10-3 to TRBJ1-2; TRBD1 might be the D (6 bases). V gave up 2 bases and J gave up 2 bases, with 9 bases separating them. Germline-derived CDR1 and CDR2 are ENHRY and SYGVKD. The CDR3 is made up of 14 amino acids. CDR3 sequence (DNA): TGTGCCATCAGTGAGGGTGGGACAAACTATGGCTACACCTTC. It is translated as CAISEGGTNYGYTF.

The CDR3 region has the DNA TGTGCCAGCAGCTTCGCGGACAGGGGGAATGGCTACACCTTC. Translating gives CASSFADRGNGYTF. The chain links TRBV7-9 to TRBJ1-2, with 10 bases lining up with TRBD1. The V gene's germline CDR1 is SEHNR and CDR2 FQNEAQ (reference sequence). The junction had 4 bases not matched to a gene; V was cut back by 3 bases and J by 6 bases. The CDR3 spans 14 residues.

A few counts support this clonotype. The chain has TRBV27 and TRBJ2-1; D remains unclear. V dropped 5 bases and J dropped 2 bases, with 10 bases sitting between them. This CDR3 contains 14 residues. Per the germline V gene, CDR1 is MNHEY and CDR2 is SMNVEV (reference sequence). CDR3 in amino acids: CASSLTGPYNEQFF. In DNA form, the CDR3 reads TGTGCCAGCAGTCTTACCGGGCCCTACAATGAGCAGTTCTTC.

The V and J genes are TRBV9 and TRBJ1-2, with D maybe TRBD1 (5 bases). The germline CDR1 and CDR2 sequences are SGDLS and YYNGEE. This CDR3 region has 14 residues. V gave up 4 bases and J gave up 5 bases, with 15 bases separating them. Here the CDR3 DNA reads TGTGCCAGCAGCCCAAGGGCAGGGCAATATGGCTACACCTTC. Its protein is CASSPRAGQYGYTF.

This clonotype showed up just a few times. This chain joins TRBV2 and TRBJ2-7, with D uncertain. This CDR3 has 12 amino acids. The V gene's germline CDR1 is SNHLY and CDR2 FYNNEI. Trimming left V 6 bases short and J 3 bases short, with 9 bases between. The CDR3 DNA reads as TGTGCCAGCAGGGACCTAAACTACGAGCAGTACTTC. Encoded protein: CASRDLNYEQYF.

This chain joins TRBV5-1 and TRBJ2-2; D gene ambiguous. Trimming removed 0 bases from V and 0 bases from J, with 6 bases in between. This CDR3 is built from 15 residues. Germline V CDR1 and CDR2: SGHRS, YFSETQ. The CDR3, as DNA: TGCGCCAGCAGCTTGGTTACCCCGAACACCGGGGAGCTGTTTTTT. Protein: CASSLVTPNTGELFF.

The V call is TRBV6-5, the J call TRBJ2-7; TRBD1 or TRBD2 may be the D gene (6 bases each). Germline V gives CDR1 MNHEY, CDR2 SVGAGI. V was clipped by 2 bases and J by 2 bases, with 13 bases between them. The length of the CDR3 is 15 residues. The CDR3 protein is CASSYGGQGTYEQYF. The CDR3 nucleotides are TGTGCCAGCAGTTACGGGGGGCAGGGAACCTACGAGCAGTACTTC.

The V and J genes are TRBV20-1 and TRBJ2-7, with 7 positions matching TRBD1. The CDR3 has 13 residues. J was trimmed by 4 bases and V by 6 bases; bases with no gene match: 9. Germline V gene lookup returns CDR1 DFQATT and CDR2 SNEGSKA (reference sequence). The CDR3 here is CSAGTGTAYEQYF. DNA for the CDR3: TGCAGTGCCGGAACCGGGACAGCTTACGAGCAGTACTTC.

J is TRBJ1-1 and V is TRBV20-1; no reliable D call. V was clipped by 2 bases and J by 1 base, with 11 bases between them. Germline CDR1 is DFQATT and CDR2 is SNEGSKA (reference sequence). The CDR3 contains 14 residues. For the CDR3, the DNA is TGCAGTGCTAGATCCCTATACTCGAACACTGAAGCTTTCTTT. This sequence encodes CSARSLYSNTEAFF.

This clonotype was counted between two and nine times. The chain employs TRBV7-2 and TRBJ2-3; tentatively, D is TRBD1 (6 bases). The V gene lost 7 bases and the J gene lost 2 bases, with 13 bases spanning the gap. CDR1 and CDR2 from the germline V gene are SGHTA and FQGNSA. This CDR3 has 14 amino acids. The CDR3 loop is CASTPGHHTDTQYF. DNA for the CDR3: TGTGCCAGCACCCCGGGACACCACACAGATACGCAGTATTTT.

The rearrangement joins TRBV6-4 to TRBJ1-6; the D is unclear. Per the germline V gene, CDR1 is MRHNA and CDR2 is SNTAGT. Trimming took off 5 bases at V and 9 bases at J, with 14 bases between the two ends. The CDR3 sequence is 14 residues long. Here the CDR3 DNA reads TGTGCCAGCAGTATTAACCGGGATGGTTCACCCCTCCACTTT. Its translation is CASSINRDGSPLHF.

The rearrangement uses TRBV7-3 and TRBJ2-3; D may be TRBD1 (5 bases). Germline lookup yields CDR1 SGHTA and CDR2 FQGTGA. The CDR3 totals 14 residues. The V end lost 5 bases, the J end lost 0 bases, and 9 bases lay between the germline ends. CDR3 DNA: TGTGCCAGCAGCCCAGGGCTGAGCACAGATACGCAGTATTTT. This encodes CASSPGLSTDTQYF.

The chain carries TRBV19 and TRBJ1-2; D unresolved. This CDR3 has 10 amino acids. The V gene lost 4 bases and the J gene lost 4 bases, with 1 base spanning the gap. The germline gives CDR1 LNHDA, CDR2 SQIVND (reference sequence). The CDR3 spells CASSSYGYTF. CDR3 sequence (DNA): TGTGCCAGTAGTAGCTATGGCTACACCTTC. The full variable domain, completed using reference TRBV19 and TRBJ1-2, is DGGITQSPKYLFRKEGQNVTLSCEQNLNHDAMYWYRQDPGQGLRLIYYSQIVNDFQKGDIAEGYSVSREKKESFPLTVTSAQKNPTAFYLCASSSYGYTFGSGTRLTVV.